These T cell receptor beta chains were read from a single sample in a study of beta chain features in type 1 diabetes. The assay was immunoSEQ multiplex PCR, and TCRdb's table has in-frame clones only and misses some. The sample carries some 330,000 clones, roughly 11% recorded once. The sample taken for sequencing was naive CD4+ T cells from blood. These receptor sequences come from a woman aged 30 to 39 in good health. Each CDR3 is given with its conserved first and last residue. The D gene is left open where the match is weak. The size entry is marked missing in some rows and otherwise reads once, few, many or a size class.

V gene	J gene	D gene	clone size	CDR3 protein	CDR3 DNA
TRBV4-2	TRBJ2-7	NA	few	CASSQRLERYEQYF	TGTGCCAGCAGCCAAAGATTGGAGAGATACGAGCAGTACTTC
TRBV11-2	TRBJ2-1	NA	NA	CASSQSGGEQFF	TGTGCCAGCAGTCAGAGCGGTGGTGAGCAGTTCTTC
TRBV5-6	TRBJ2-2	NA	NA	CASSPEGANTGELFF	TGTGCCAGCAGCCCGGAGGGGGCTAACACCGGGGAGCTGTTTTTT
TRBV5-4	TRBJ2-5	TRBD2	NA	CASSLVLAGEETQYF	TGTGCCAGCAGCTTGGTACTAGCGGGAGAGGAGACCCAGTACTTC
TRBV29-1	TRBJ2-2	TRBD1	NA	CSVIARGTGVLSGELFF	TGCAGCGTTATTGCCCGGGGGACAGGGGTTTTATCCGGGGAGCTGTTTTTT
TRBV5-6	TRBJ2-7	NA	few	CASSSRGRVAYEQYF	TGTGCCAGCAGCTCCAGGGGAAGGGTGGCCTACGAGCAGTACTTC
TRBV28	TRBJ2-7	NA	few	CASSLAPGQSYEQYF	TGTGCCAGCAGTTTAGCCCCGGGACAATCCTACGAGCAGTACTTC
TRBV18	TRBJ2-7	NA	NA	CASSPPGLVSEQYF	TGTGCCAGCTCACCACCGGGGCTGGTTTCCGAGCAGTACTTC
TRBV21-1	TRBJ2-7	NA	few	CASSKEKGRRQGVNEQYF	TGTGCCAGCAGCAAAGAAAAAGGACGGAGACAGGGGGTTAACGAGCAGTACTTC
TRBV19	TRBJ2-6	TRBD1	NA	CASSSPGQVFSGANVLTF	TGTGCCAGTAGTAGCCCGGGACAGGTGTTTTCTGGGGCCAACGTCCTGACTTTC
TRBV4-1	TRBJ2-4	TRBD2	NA	CASSPPGLAGNIQYF	TGCGCCAGCAGCCCTCCGGGACTAGCGGGAAACATTCAGTACTTC
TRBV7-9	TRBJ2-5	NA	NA	CASSVRAGGRETQYF	TGTGCCAGCAGCGTCAGGGCTGGGGGGAGAGAGACCCAGTACTTC
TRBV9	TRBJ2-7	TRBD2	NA	CASSPRLAGGYEQYF	TGTGCCAGCAGCCCCCGACTAGCGGGAGGATACGAGCAGTACTTC
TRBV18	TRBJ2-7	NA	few	CASSPGGLSYEQYF	TGTGCCAGCTCACCAGGTGGACTGTCCTACGAGCAGTACTTC
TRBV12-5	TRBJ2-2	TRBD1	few	CASGSLRGRTGELFF	TGTGCTAGTGGTTCACTCAGGGGGCGGACCGGGGAGCTGTTTTTT
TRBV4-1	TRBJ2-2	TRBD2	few	CASSQDSAGANTGELFF	TGCGCCAGCAGCCAAGATTCGGCGGGAGCGAACACCGGGGAGCTGTTTTTT
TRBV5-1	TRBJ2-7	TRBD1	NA	CASSLGGQGAYEQYF	TGCGCCAGCAGCTTGGGGGGACAGGGGGCCTACGAGCAGTACTTC
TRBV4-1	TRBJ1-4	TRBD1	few	CASSQAGQGPNEKLFF	TGCGCCAGCAGCCAGGCAGGACAGGGCCCTAATGAAAAACTGTTTTTT
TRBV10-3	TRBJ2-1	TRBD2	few	CATSSGYNEQFF	TGTGCCACCTCTAGCGGCTACAATGAGCAGTTCTTC
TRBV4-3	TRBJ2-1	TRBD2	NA	CASSQGRGTSGSYEQFF	TGCGCCAGCAGCCAAGGAAGAGGGACTAGCGGGAGTTATGAGCAGTTCTTC
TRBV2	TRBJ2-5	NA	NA	CASSESTTVRTQYF	TGTGCCAGCAGTGAATCTACGACAGTGAGAACCCAGTACTTC
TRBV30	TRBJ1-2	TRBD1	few	CAWSGTATGYTF	TGTGCCTGGAGCGGGACAGCTACTGGCTACACCTTC
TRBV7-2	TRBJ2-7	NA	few	CASSPRDRPTYEQYF	TGTGCCAGCAGCCCAAGAGACAGGCCTACCTACGAGCAGTACTTC
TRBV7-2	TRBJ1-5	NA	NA	CASSLGSGTYQHF	TGTGCCAGCAGCTTAGGTTCAGGCACGTATCAGCATTTT